A single sample is the source of the 27 T cell receptor beta chains below, sequenced in a study of shared clonotypes between healthy human individuals. Sequencing was performed with immunoSEQ multiplex PCR; in TCRdb, only in-frame clones are kept and a portion is missing. The table has roughly 2,300,000 clones, 85% to 95% seen once. Sequencing was performed on naive CD4+ T cells from PBMCs. The subset denotes: CD45RA+ positively selected. The receptor set was obtained from a man aged 18 to 35 in good health. Some clones in this sample may be carry-over from other donors' samples.

The chain carries TRBV7-2 and TRBJ2-3, with TRBD2 identical over 13 bases. Germline trimming cut 6 bases from V and 2 bases from J; bases unmatched to any gene: 8. Germline V gene data show CDR1 as SGHTA and CDR2 as FQGNSA. The CDR3 contains 17 residues. CDR3 sequence: CASSPTGLAGYTDTQYF. Written as DNA, the CDR3 is TGTGCCAGCAGTCCTACGGGACTAGCGGGGTACACAGATACGCAGTATTTT.

This clone showed up just once. This chain uses TRBV5-1 with TRBJ1-1; tentative D call: TRBD1 (5 bases). The CDR3 consists of 18 residues. Germline values: CDR1 SGHRS, CDR2 YFSETQ. V lost 0 bases and J 0 bases, leaving 18 bases between the germline ends. CDR3 sequence reads: CASSLVWGKRVMNTEAFF. Here the CDR3 DNA reads TGCGCCAGCAGCTTGGTATGGGGCAAAAGGGTCATGAACACTGAAGCTTTCTTT.

This sequence joins TRBV28 and TRBJ1-2; D may be TRBD1 (5 bases). Germline CDR1 is MDHEN and CDR2 is SYDVKM. The CDR3 length is 14 residues. V lost 6 bases and J 4 bases, leaving 15 bases between the germline ends. The CDR3 DNA is TGTGCCAGCAGAACCACCGGGACGGCCTATGGCTACACCTTC. It codes for CASRTTGTAYGYTF.

The gene calls are TRBV7-2 and TRBJ1-4; maybe TRBD1 (5 bases). Trimming stripped 0 bases from V and 0 bases from J, with 14 bases between. The CDR3 length is 18 residues. Looked up from germline, CDR1 is SGHTA and CDR2 is FQGNSA. The CDR3 protein is CASSLARGQGATNEKLFF. The DNA for the CDR3 is TGTGCCAGCAGCTTAGCGCGTGGGCAGGGTGCAACTAATGAAAAACTGTTTTTT. The full variable domain, its missing parts supplied by reference TRBV7-2 and TRBJ1-4, is GAGVSQSPSNKVTEKGKDVELRCDPISGHTALYWYRQSLGQGLEFLIYFQGNSAPDKSGLPSDRFSAERTGGSVSTLTIQRTQQEDSAVYLCASSLARGQGATNEKLFFGSGTQLSVL.

The chain recombines TRBV27 with TRBJ2-7, with D unresolved. Trimming removed 5 bases at V and 6 bases at J, with 11 bases between. The CDR3 extends over 12 amino acids. CDR1 is MNHEY, CDR2 SMNVEV, per germline (reference sequence). This chain's CDR3 is CASSRPPLEQYF. CDR3 coding DNA: TGTGCCAGCAGTCGGCCCCCCCTCGAGCAGTACTTC.

The V gene is TRBV18, the J gene TRBJ2-1; D is uncertain. This CDR3 comprises 13 residues. V gave up 6 bases and J gave up 8 bases, with 14 bases separating them. The germline CDR1 and CDR2 sequences are KGHSH and LQKENI. The CDR3 protein is CASSPAVIDEQFF. The CDR3 DNA reads TGTGCCAGCTCCCCGGCGGTGATAGATGAGCAGTTCTTC. Full variable domain (rest looked up from reference TRBV18 and TRBJ2-1): NAGVMQNPRHLVRRRGQEARLRCSPMKGHSHVYWYRQLPEEGLKFMVYLQKENIIDESGMPKERFSAEFPKEGPSILRIQQVVRGDSAAYFCASSPAVIDEQFFGPGTRLTVL.

The chain is built from TRBV27 and TRBJ1-3, with D unclear. Trimming shortened V by 0 bases and J by 10 bases, and 22 bases separated the two germline ends. This CDR3 is built from 17 residues. CDR1 is MNHEY and CDR2 is SMNVEV in the germline V gene (reference sequence). As DNA, the CDR3 is TGTGCCAGCAGTTTATCGGTGGCAGCTCTTAGGGATCGGACCATATATTTT. Translated, it gives CASSLSVAALRDRTIYF.

This rearrangement joins TRBV7-6 to TRBJ2-5, with 9 nucleotides matching TRBD1. The V gene's germline CDR1 is SGHVS and CDR2 FNYEAQ. The CDR3 loop spans 16 amino acids. The V and J ends lost 2 bases and 1 base, in that order; junction bases with no gene match: 5. CDR3 amino acids: CASSLSSTGGQETQYF. The CDR3 coding sequence is TGTGCCAGCAGCTTATCTTCGACAGGGGGCCAAGAGACCCAGTACTTC.

This clone was recorded a few times. The genes are TRBV29-1 and TRBJ1-1; D is perhaps TRBD1 (5 bases). Germline values: CDR1 SQVTM, CDR2 ANQGSEA. V was cut by 7 bases and J by 8 bases, with 11 bases left in between. The CDR3 has 10 residues. CDR3 in DNA: TGCAGCGGTTCACAGGTAGAAGCTTTCTTT. This sequence encodes CSGSQVEAFF.

The chain couples TRBV10-3 to TRBJ1-2; 10 bases are a match to TRBD1. V lost 5 bases and J lost 6; bases outside the gene matches: 3. This CDR3 comprises 13 residues. Germline values: CDR1 ENHRY, CDR2 SYGVKD. The CDR3: CAISHDRGHGYTF. CDR3 DNA: TGTGCCATCAGTCATGACAGGGGGCATGGCTACACCTTC.

The V and J genes are TRBV29-1 and TRBJ2-7, with 9 nucleotides matching TRBD2. Germline lookup yields CDR1 SQVTM and CDR2 ANQGSEA. J was trimmed by 2 bases and V by 4 bases; bases with no gene match: 6. This CDR3 has 14 residues. CDR3 nucleotide sequence: TGCAGCGTTGCGCTGGGCGGGAGGGCCTACGAGCAGTACTTC. This codes for CSVALGGRAYEQYF.

This chain uses TRBV6-6 with TRBJ1-5; tentative D call: TRBD1 (5 bases). Germline V gives CDR1 MNHNY, CDR2 SVGAGI (reference sequence). V was clipped by 0 bases and J by 6 bases, with 9 bases between them. The CDR3 spans 14 residues. The CDR3 DNA reads as TGTGCCAGCAGTTACTCGAGGGGTAGTCAGCCCCAGCATTTT. This sequence encodes CASSYSRGSQPQHF.

This clone was seen only once. CDR3 nucleotides: TGTGCCAGCAGCTCAGCCACGGGGGGGAGGACTGAAGCTTTCTTT. Its translation is CASSSATGGRTEAFF. The gene calls are TRBV5-6 and TRBJ1-1, with D perhaps TRBD1 (5 bases). This CDR3 comprises 15 residues. CDR1 and CDR2 from the germline V gene are SGHDT and YYEEEE. Trimming took 3 bases from V and 5 from J, leaving 17 bases between them.

This chain uses TRBV29-1 with TRBJ2-3; possibly TRBD2 for D (6 bases). The germline gives CDR1 SQVTM, CDR2 ANQGSEA. Trimming shortened V by 4 bases and J by 0 bases, and 11 bases separated the two germline ends. This CDR3 has 14 amino acids. The CDR3 region has the DNA TGCAGCGTTGTGGAGGGCAGGAGCACAGATACGCAGTATTTT. The encoded protein is CSVVEGRSTDTQYF.

This rearrangement joins TRBV28 to TRBJ2-6, with TRBD1 identical over 9 bases. CDR3 length: 20 residues. Germline-derived CDR1 and CDR2 are MDHEN and SYDVKM. V shed 5 bases and J 0 bases; nucleotides not matched to a gene: 14. The CDR3: CASSLPTGTGYFSGANVLTF. The CDR3 bases are TGTGCCAGCAGTCTACCCACCGGGACAGGGTATTTCTCTGGGGCCAACGTCCTGACTTTC.

Points on this clone: Other DNA sequences in the same sample also yield this CDR3. The chain employs TRBV18 and TRBJ1-1; perhaps TRBD1 as D (5 bases). This CDR3 region has 12 residues. V was pared by 3 bases and J by 7 bases, with 9 bases between. Germline lookup yields CDR1 KGHSH and CDR2 LQKENI. CDR3 sequence (DNA): TGTGCCAGCTCACCTTATCAGGGTGAAGCTTTCTTT. As protein: CASSPYQGEAFF.

The chain links TRBV7-2 to TRBJ1-2; the match to TRBD1 covers 7 bases. The CDR3 covers 12 residues. With V trimmed by 5 bases and J by 5 bases, 2 bases remained unmatched. In germline, CDR1 is SGHTA, CDR2 FQGNSA. In DNA form, the CDR3 reads TGTGCCAGCAGCGGGACAGCTTATGGCTACACCTTC. Amino acids: CASSGTAYGYTF.

The chain employs TRBV6-5 and TRBJ2-5; 8 bases fit TRBD2. Trimming cost V 4 bases and J 2 bases; bases outside gene matches: 9. Germline CDR1 MNHEY, CDR2 SVGAGI. The CDR3 covers 16 residues. CDR3 amino acids: CASSFLRAGGQETQYF. In nucleotides, the CDR3 is TGTGCCAGCAGTTTTCTAAGGGCGGGGGGACAAGAGACCCAGTACTTC.

As to this clone: Additional DNA sequences in this sample encode the identical CDR3. The CDR3 nucleotides read TGTGCCAGCAGCGCAACCACCTACAATGAGCAGTTCTTC. Translation: CASSATTYNEQFF. The gene calls are TRBV7-2 and TRBJ2-1; D gene unclear. This CDR3 is 13 amino acids long. Trimming stripped 5 bases from V and 2 bases from J, with 7 bases between. Germline V CDR1 and CDR2: SGHTA, FQGNSA.

The V gene is TRBV5-5, the J gene TRBJ2-2, with TRBD2 as a possible D gene (5 bases). CDR1 SGHKS and CDR2 YYEKEE come from the germline V gene (reference sequence). The CDR3 sequence is 13 residues long. V was cut by 3 bases and J by 6 bases, with 9 bases left in between. Written as DNA, the CDR3 is TGTGCCAGCAGCTACCCCGGGGCCGGGGAGCTGTTTTTT. Amino acid sequence: CASSYPGAGELFF. The variable domain in full, with the rest retrieved from reference TRBV5-5 and TRBJ2-2, is DAGVTQSPTHLIKTRGQQVTLRCSPISGHKSVSWYQQVLGQGPQFIFQYYEKEERGRGNFPDRFSARQFPNYSSELNVNALLLGDSALYLCASSYPGAGELFFGEGSRLTVL.

Written as DNA, the CDR3 is TGTGCCATCAGCGAACAGATCACTGAAGCTTTCTTT. Translated, it gives CAISEQITEAFF. The rearrangement joins TRBV10-3 to TRBJ1-1; D gene uncertain. Germline V gene data show CDR1 as ENHRY and CDR2 as SYGVKD. The V gene lost 6 bases and the J gene lost 4 bases, with 9 bases spanning the gap. The CDR3 totals 12 residues.

This clone showed up just once. The V and J genes are TRBV29-1 and TRBJ1-3; tentative D call: TRBD1 (5 bases). This CDR3 is 13 amino acids long. The germline CDR1 and CDR2 sequences are SQVTM and ANQGSEA. Trimming stripped 6 bases from V and 0 bases from J, with 9 bases between. The DNA for the CDR3 is TGCAGCGTGACAGCTAGCTCTGGAAACACCATATATTTT. Protein product: CSVTASSGNTIYF.

The CDR3 DNA sequence: TGCGCCAGCAGCTTGGAGGGGGACCTGGCGCCCCTCCACTTT. Translation gives CASSLEGDLAPLHF. The chain employs TRBV5-1 and TRBJ1-6; D may be TRBD1 (6 bases). The CDR3 consists of 14 residues. Per the germline V gene, CDR1 is SGHRS and CDR2 is YFSETQ. Trimming took 0 bases from V and 13 from J, leaving 14 bases between them.

This clone was counted a single time. This rearrangement joins TRBV4-2 to TRBJ1-3, with 11 positions matching TRBD1. Per germline, CDR1 LGHNA and CDR2 YNFKEQ. Germline trimming cut 2 bases from V and 8 bases from J; bases unmatched to any gene: 8. The length of the CDR3 is 16 residues. CDR3 coding DNA: TGTGCCAGCAGCCAACCCGGACAGGGGGCTGAGTACACCATATATTTT. Protein product: CASSQPGQGAEYTIYF.

This chain joins TRBV7-8 and TRBJ1-2, with TRBD1 as a possible D gene (6 bases). Looked up from germline, CDR1 is SGHVS and CDR2 is FQNEAQ. V lost 1 base to trimming and J lost 6 bases, with 9 bases between them. There are 13 residues in the CDR3. The CDR3 region is CASSLGGLDGYTF. The CDR3 DNA follows: TGTGCCAGCAGCTTAGGGGGGCTGGATGGCTACACCTTC.

This clone was seen only a few times. The V call is TRBV2, the J call TRBJ2-5; D perhaps matches TRBD2 (6 bases). This CDR3 is 15 amino acids long. The V end was cut by 7 bases, the J end by 2 bases, with 17 bases between. Germline V gene data show CDR1 as SNHLY and CDR2 as FYNNEI. CDR3 region: CASIGERASQETQYF. The DNA for the CDR3 is TGTGCCAGCATCGGGGAGCGGGCTAGTCAAGAGACCCAGTACTTC.

CDR3 residues: CASLDGVNTEAFF. DNA for the CDR3: TGTGCCAGCTTAGACGGGGTGAACACTGAAGCTTTCTTT. The genes are TRBV28 and TRBJ1-1; D is undetermined. Germline lookup yields CDR1 MDHEN and CDR2 SYDVKM. With 8 bases removed from V and 0 bases from J, the gap between germline ends came to 10 bases. This CDR3 has 13 residues.